Below are 15 T cell receptor beta chains sequenced from a single sample in a study of monozygotic twins with inflammatory bowel disease. TCRdb reprocessed the 5' RACE reads and stores each CDR3 protein as one record, lacking DNA. The sample features 200,000 to 250,000 distinct CDR3 sequences, with under 8.5% in its top ten. Sequences were obtained from blood. Source of these receptors: a human donor with ulcerative colitis or Crohn's disease, or a healthy co-twin of an affected twin (not recorded which).

This chain uses TRBV20-1 with TRBJ2-1. Germline V gene data show CDR1 as DFQATT and CDR2 as SNEGSKA (reference sequence). This CDR3 contains 13 residues. The CDR3 is CSAWGFRYNEQFF.

The rearrangement links TRBV6-1 to TRBJ2-2. CDR1 and CDR2 from the germline V gene are MNHNS and SASEGT. The CDR3 has 15 residues. CDR3 residues: CASSPSTGSGGELFF.

CDR3 region: CSARAPRIEGTYEQYF. The chain couples TRBV20-1 to TRBJ2-7; with no DNA, the TCRdb D assignment of TRBD1 cannot be verified. Germline V gene lookup returns CDR1 DFQATT and CDR2 SNEGSKA (reference sequence). The CDR3 runs to 16 residues.

The chain recombines TRBV12-3 or TRBV12-4 with TRBJ2-2; TCRdb's D call of TRBD1 is untestable without DNA. The CDR3 spans 14 residues. CDR3 loop: CASTRQGNTGELFF.

The chain employs TRBV18 and TRBJ1-3. Germline V gene sequence: CDR1 KGHSH, CDR2 LQKENI. The CDR3 runs 17 residues. The CDR3 reads CASSPPGGKSSGNTIYF.

This chain links TRBV27 with TRBJ2-7; TCRdb names TRBD1, which stays unverified in the absence of DNA. This CDR3 is built from 13 residues. Germline CDR1 MNHEY, CDR2 SMNVEV (reference sequence). The CDR3 sequence: CASSLRQGGEQYF.

This chain uses TRBV25-1 with TRBJ2-2. Per the germline V gene, CDR1 is MGHDK and CDR2 is SYGVNS. The CDR3 length is 14 residues. The CDR3 here is CASVANANTGELFF.

CDR3 region: CASTREGLAGGYEQYF. The chain uses TRBV6-1 and TRBJ2-7; as DNA is missing, the TRBD2 call by TCRdb cannot be tested. From germline, CDR1 is MNHNS and CDR2 SASEGT. The CDR3 has 16 amino acids.

The V gene is TRBV6-1, the J gene TRBJ1-5; TCRdb calls TRBD1, which cannot be checked without DNA. The CDR3 length is 15 residues. Germline CDR1 is MNHNS and CDR2 is SASEGT. CDR3 amino acids: CASRTGWGSNQPQHF.

This chain uses TRBV5-1 with TRBJ2-2. The CDR3 sequence is 13 residues long. Looked up from germline, CDR1 is SGHRS and CDR2 is YFSETQ. This chain's CDR3 is CASSLAITGELFF.

The genes are TRBV27 and TRBJ1-5. Germline V gene data show CDR1 as MNHEY and CDR2 as SMNVEV (reference sequence). CDR3 length: 13 amino acids. Here the CDR3 reads CASSRLGNQPQHF.

The chain links TRBV20-1 to TRBJ1-1. Germline V gene sequence: CDR1 DFQATT, CDR2 SNEGSKA (reference sequence). The CDR3 consists of 14 residues. CDR3 protein: CSASPATRNTEAFF.

The CDR3 sequence: CASSEIVSADSPLHF. The chain carries TRBV25-1 and TRBJ1-6; TCRdb gives TRBD1 as the D gene, but with no DNA this cannot be confirmed. Looked up from germline, CDR1 is MGHDK and CDR2 is SYGVNS. The CDR3 spans 15 residues.

The chain links TRBV20-1 to TRBJ1-5; TCRdb's assignment of TRBD1 cannot be checked, as there is no DNA. The V gene's germline CDR1 is DFQATT and CDR2 SNEGSKA (reference sequence). The CDR3 contains 16 residues. The CDR3 protein is CSARDPRRQVNQPQHF.

CDR3 protein: CASSQGRGQTQYF. The rearrangement links TRBV7-8 to TRBJ2-5; the TRBD1 assignment by TCRdb is unverifiable without DNA. The germline gives CDR1 SGHVS, CDR2 FQNEAQ. The CDR3 is 13 amino acids.